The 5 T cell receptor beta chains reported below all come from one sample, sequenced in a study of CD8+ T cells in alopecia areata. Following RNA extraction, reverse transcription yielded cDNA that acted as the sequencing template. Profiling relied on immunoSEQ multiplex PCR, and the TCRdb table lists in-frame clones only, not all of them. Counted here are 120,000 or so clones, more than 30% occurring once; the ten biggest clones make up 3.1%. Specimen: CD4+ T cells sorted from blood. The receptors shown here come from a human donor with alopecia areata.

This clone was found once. CDR3 sequence (DNA): TGTGCCAGCAGCCCGGTTAACACAGATACGCAGTATTTT. This codes for CASSPVNTDTQYF. V is TRBV4-2 and J is TRBJ2-3; no firm D call. Germline CDR1 and CDR2: LGHNA and YNFKEQ. V was shortened by 4 bases and J by 2 bases, with 7 bases between the two germline ends. This CDR3 is built from 13 residues.

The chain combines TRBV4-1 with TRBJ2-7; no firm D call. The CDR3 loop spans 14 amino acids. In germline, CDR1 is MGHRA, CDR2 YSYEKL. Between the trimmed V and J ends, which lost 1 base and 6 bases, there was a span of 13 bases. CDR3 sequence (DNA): TGCGCCAGCAGCCAAGGCACGGCTGCATCCGAGCAGTACTTC. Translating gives CASSQGTAASEQYF.

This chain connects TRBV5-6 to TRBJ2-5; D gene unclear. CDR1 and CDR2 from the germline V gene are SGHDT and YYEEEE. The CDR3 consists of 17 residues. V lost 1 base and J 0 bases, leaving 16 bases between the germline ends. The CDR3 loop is CASSLSWRRTYQETQYF. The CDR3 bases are TGTGCCAGCAGCTTGAGTTGGCGACGGACCTACCAAGAGACCCAGTACTTC.

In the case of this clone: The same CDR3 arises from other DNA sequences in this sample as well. In nucleotides, the CDR3 is TGCAGCGTTGCCCACACACAGAGCGGCTACACCTTC. Translation gives CSVAHTQSGYTF. The chain recombines TRBV29-1 with TRBJ1-2; D is unresolved. The CDR3 totals 12 residues. With 4 bases removed from V and 8 bases from J, the gap between germline ends came to 14 bases. CDR1 and CDR2 (germline): SQVTM, ANQGSEA. Full variable domain (outside the CDR3, taken from reference TRBV29-1 and TRBJ1-2): SAVISQKPSRDICQRGTSLTIQCQVDSQVTMMFWYRQQPGQSLTLIATANQGSEATYESGFVIDKFPISRPNLTFSTLTVSNMSPEDSSIYLCSVAHTQSGYTFGSGTRLTVV.

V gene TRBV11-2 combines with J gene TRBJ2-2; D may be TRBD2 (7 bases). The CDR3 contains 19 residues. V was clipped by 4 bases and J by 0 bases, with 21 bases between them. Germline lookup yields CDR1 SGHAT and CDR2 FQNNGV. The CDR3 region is CASSSALGAGGPNTGELFF. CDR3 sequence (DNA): TGTGCCAGCAGCTCCGCCCTGGGAGCCGGGGGGCCGAACACCGGGGAGCTGTTTTTT.